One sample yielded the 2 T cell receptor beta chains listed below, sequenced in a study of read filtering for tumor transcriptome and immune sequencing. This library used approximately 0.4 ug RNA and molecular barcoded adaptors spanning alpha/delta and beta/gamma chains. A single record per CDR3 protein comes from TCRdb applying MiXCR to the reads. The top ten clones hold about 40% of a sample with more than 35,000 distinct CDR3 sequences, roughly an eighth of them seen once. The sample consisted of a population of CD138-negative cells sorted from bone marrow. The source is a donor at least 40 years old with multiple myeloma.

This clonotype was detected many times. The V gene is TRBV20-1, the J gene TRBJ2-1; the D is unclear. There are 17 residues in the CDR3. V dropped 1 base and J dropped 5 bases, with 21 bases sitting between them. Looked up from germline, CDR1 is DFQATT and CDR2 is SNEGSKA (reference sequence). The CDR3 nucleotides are TGCAGTGCTAGAGTTAGGAACCACCTAGAAACAGACAATGAGCAGTTCTTC. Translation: CSARVRNHLETDNEQFF.

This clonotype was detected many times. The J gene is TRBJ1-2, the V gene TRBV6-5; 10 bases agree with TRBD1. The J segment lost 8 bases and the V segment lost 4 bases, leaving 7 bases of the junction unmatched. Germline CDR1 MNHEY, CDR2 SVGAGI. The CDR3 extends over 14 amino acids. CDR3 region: CASSSLTGGGGYTF. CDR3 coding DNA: TGTGCCAGCAGTTCCTTGACAGGGGGCGGAGGCTACACCTTC.